This T cell receptor beta chain was obtained from a study of regulatory T cells in long-lasting Graves disease. Arm-PCR of CDR3 regions and iRepertoire HTBI primers were used to build TCR beta libraries. TCRdb re-analysed the multiplex PCR reads in MiXCR, keeping a single row per CDR3 protein. The sample shows fewer than 550,000 distinct CDR3 sequences, around 15% of them seen only once. Time point of the sample: newly diagnosed GD, antithyroid drugs for less than 3 months. Extracted PBMC RNA gave rise to the TCR library. The sample was also reused in another study, on T cells in Graves' hyperthyroidism and ophthalmopathy. That work states: The study excluded patients with uncontrolled infection, other autoimmune disease, pregnancy or lactation. Clinicians diagnosed patients from clinical symptoms, serum thyroxine and TRAb, thyroid ultrasound and orbital computed tomography.

This receptor was taken from a woman younger than 35 with Graves disease. Sequenced material: peripheral blood mononuclear cells (PBMCs), taken at new diagnosis, from a patient treated with antithyroid drugs.

Here the CDR3 DNA reads TGTGCCAGCAGTTCCCGACTAGCGGGAGTACGAAGCACAGATACGCAGTATTTT. Protein product: CASSSRLAGVRSTDTQYF. V is TRBV28 and J is TRBJ2-3; 12 bases align to TRBD2. Losses at the gene ends were 4 bases for V and 0 bases for J; bases not matched to a gene: 8. This CDR3 spans 18 amino acids. Germline V lookup: CDR1 MDHEN, CDR2 SYDVKM.